Listed below are T cell receptor beta chains from one sample, sequenced in a study of shared T cell receptors in the human thymus. The protocol was immunoSEQ multiplex PCR, while the TCRdb copy is restricted to in-frame clones and leaves out a portion. This sample has about 660,000 clones, with approximately 88% found just once. In addition, the sample was reused for a study of human thymus T cells.

Material: thymocytes. The receptor source for this set is a boy younger than two with a congenital heart defect. CDR3s include the opening cysteine and the closing phenylalanine or tryptophan. The D gene is left open where the match is weak. Expanded clones are given a class, and other clones once, few, many or no size at all.

cdr3_nt,cdr3_aa,j_call,clone_size,v_call,d_call
TGTGCCAGCTCCGGCGGACTAGCGGGAGGGGGGAGCACAGATACGCAGTATTTT,CASSGGLAGGGSTDTQYF,TRBJ2-3,NA,TRBV27,TRBD2
TGTGCTAGTGGTTTGGGGCTTAGCGGGAGCCACGGATACAATGAGCAGTTCTTC,CASGLGLSGSHGYNEQFF,TRBJ2-1,NA,TRBV12-5,TRBD2
TGTGCCAGTAGTAGGGAAGAACTAGCGGGAGGGCCAGGGGCAGATACGCAGTATTTT,CASSREELAGGPGADTQYF,TRBJ2-3,NA,TRBV19,TRBD2
TGTGCCAGTTCTAGGGGCGGGATGAGAGGGGAGACCCAGTACTTC,CASSRGGMRGETQYF,TRBJ2-5,few,TRBV19,NA
TGTGCCAGCAGCCGAGGGACTAGCGGGAGGGCCTCAGGCGAGCAGTACTTC,CASSRGTSGRASGEQYF,TRBJ2-7,once,TRBV7-9,TRBD2
TGTGCCAGCAGCAAAGGGAGTCAGGGCTCCTACGAGCAGTACTTC,CASSKGSQGSYEQYF,TRBJ2-7,once,TRBV21-1,NA
TGCGCCAGCAGTGAGCCGACTAGCGGCACAGATACGCAGTATTTT,CASSEPTSGTDTQYF,TRBJ2-3,NA,TRBV10-2,TRBD2
TGTGCCACCGGGACAGGCCCCCGTTACGAGCAGTACTTC,CATGTGPRYEQYF,TRBJ2-7,NA,TRBV2,TRBD1
TGTGCCAGCAGCCAGGCGGGGACTAGCGGGAGGACGGATACGCAGTATTTT,CASSQAGTSGRTDTQYF,TRBJ2-3,NA,TRBV14,TRBD2
TGTGCCAGCACCGTTCTCGGTGGGGAGGGGACCCAGTACTTC,CASTVLGGEGTQYF,TRBJ2-5,NA,TRBV28,TRBD2
TGTGCCAGCAGGATTTCGTGGCGGGTGAACACTGAAGCTTTCTTT,CASRISWRVNTEAFF,TRBJ1-1,few,TRBV6-5,NA
TGTGCCAGTAGTGAGGGCAGGAACACTGAAGCTTTCTTT,CASSEGRNTEAFF,TRBJ1-1,NA,TRBV19,NA
TGTGCCACCAGCAGAGGGCAGGGGGCTCGTTACGAGCAGTACTTC,CATSRGQGARYEQYF,TRBJ2-7,NA,TRBV15,TRBD1
TGTGCCTGGAGCCTATCAAGGGGGAGCCCAGAGGCTACTAATGAAAAACTGTTTTTT,CAWSLSRGSPEATNEKLFF,TRBJ1-4,NA,TRBV30,NA
TGTGCCAGCAGTCTACGGCCCTCCGATCGCGGATATGAAAAACTGTTTTTT,CASSLRPSDRGYEKLFF,TRBJ1-4,NA,TRBV27,NA
TGTGCCAGCAGCCCTGACGGCAGGGGACCAACGAACACTGAAGCTTTCTTT,CASSPDGRGPTNTEAFF,TRBJ1-1,NA,TRBV7-9,NA
TGCGCCAGCAGCCAAGAAGGGACTAGCGGGAGAGGAGAGCAGTTCTTC,CASSQEGTSGRGEQFF,TRBJ2-1,NA,TRBV4-3,TRBD2
TGTGCCAGCAGCCCGTGGGACAGGGATAGTTCCTACGAGCAGTACTTC,CASSPWDRDSSYEQYF,TRBJ2-7,NA,TRBV5-4,TRBD1
TGTGCCAGCTCTCGGACAGGGGGCCCGATAGTTTTTAGCTACACCTTC,CASSRTGGPIVFSYTF,TRBJ1-2,NA,TRBV27,TRBD1
TGTGCCAGCAGGCCGAGGGAGGGCCGGTACAATGAGCAGTTCTTC,CASRPREGRYNEQFF,TRBJ2-1,once,TRBV6-6,TRBD2
TGTGCCAGCAGCCAGGGGGCGGCGGATCAGCCCCAGCATTTT,CASSQGAADQPQHF,TRBJ1-5,NA,TRBV7-2,TRBD1
TGTGCCAGCAGCCAAGAAGGCGGGAGTTTGAATGAGCAGTTCTTC,CASSQEGGSLNEQFF,TRBJ2-1,NA,TRBV4-2,TRBD2
TGTGCCAGCAGCCCCGGACAGTCAACGGATGAAAAACTGTTTTTT,CASSPGQSTDEKLFF,TRBJ1-4,once,TRBV5-4,NA
TGTGCCATCCCCTGGGCTAGCGGGTCCGGAGAGACCCAGTACTTC,CAIPWASGSGETQYF,TRBJ2-5,NA,TRBV13,TRBD2
TGTGCCAGCAGAACCGGGACAGGTGAAAAACTGTTTTTT,CASRTGTGEKLFF,TRBJ1-4,NA,TRBV28,TRBD1
TGTGCCAGCAGCGTAGCCGGGAGTGGTCAAGAGACCCAGTACTTC,CASSVAGSGQETQYF,TRBJ2-5,NA,TRBV9,NA
TGTGCCAGCAGCCGAGAGACCCAGTACTTC,CASSRETQYF,TRBJ2-5,NA,TRBV5-8,NA
TGCGCCAGCAGCTTATTTGGGACAGGGGGTACAGATACGCAGTATTTT,CASSLFGTGGTDTQYF,TRBJ2-3,NA,TRBV5-1,TRBD1
TGCGCCAGCAGCCAAGAGTTTATTAGCGGGAGTGCGACCTACGAGCAGTACTTC,CASSQEFISGSATYEQYF,TRBJ2-7,NA,TRBV4-3,TRBD2
TGCAGCCACACAGGGGACACTGAAGCTTTCTTT,CSHTGDTEAFF,TRBJ1-1,NA,TRBV29-1,TRBD1
TGTGCCAGTAGTATAGATCCCGGCGGACATAGCAATCAGCCCCAGCATTTT,CASSIDPGGHSNQPQHF,TRBJ1-5,NA,TRBV19,NA
TGTGCCAGCAGCTTAGCCCCCAGGGGGCTTTTCTACGAGCAGTACTTC,CASSLAPRGLFYEQYF,TRBJ2-7,few,TRBV7-8,TRBD1
TGTGCCAGCAGCCACCCGGGCGGGGCCTACGAGCAGTACTTC,CASSHPGGAYEQYF,TRBJ2-7,NA,TRBV6-5,NA
TGCGCCAGCAGCTTGTTGGCGGGAGGGCCACTTGGGGCCAACGTCCTGACTTTC,CASSLLAGGPLGANVLTF,TRBJ2-6,NA,TRBV5-1,TRBD2
TGTGCCAGCAGTTTATCCCCATGTCTAGCGCCATACAATGAGCAGTTCTTC,CASSLSPCLAPYNEQFF,TRBJ2-1,NA,TRBV27,NA
TGTGCCAGCAGCCAAGGGCCTCAGCTAGCATCAGATACGCAGTATTTT,CASSQGPQLASDTQYF,TRBJ2-3,NA,TRBV14,NA
TGTGCCAGCAGTTACCGGACAGGCGAGAGCACAGATACGCAGTATTTT,CASSYRTGESTDTQYF,TRBJ2-3,NA,TRBV7-6,TRBD1
TGCGCCAGCAGCCCGACTAGTAGTGACACAGATACGCAGTATTTT,CASSPTSSDTDTQYF,TRBJ2-3,NA,TRBV5-1,NA